A selection of T cell receptor beta chains follows, all from one sample in a study of response to subunit inactivated influenza vaccine. Via MiXCR, TCRdb re-called the RT-PCR reads, giving one row per CDR3 protein. The sample lists about 180,000 distinct CDR3 sequences, about 10% occurring once. Sequenced material: non-naive T cells sorted from PBMCs, taken on the day of vaccination. The origin of the receptors is a man in his fifties who received an inactivated influenza vaccine. Both conserved end residues are part of each CDR3. D genes are given only for firm matches. Rows give clone size only sometimes, using once, few, many, or a class for an expanded clone.

>TRBV12-3/TRBV12-4|TRBD1|TRBJ1-2|14|few
CASSLTDLRGGYTF
TGTGCCAGCAGTTTAACTGACCTCAGGGGGGGCTACACCTTC
>TRBV2|TRBD1|TRBJ2-3|15|few
CASSIWTGPSDTQYF
TGTGCCAGCAGTATCTGGACAGGGCCCTCAGATACGCAGTATTTT
>TRBV4-3|NA|TRBJ2-7|18|many
CASSQDSLRTGLNYEQYF
TGCGCCAGCAGCCAAGATTCCCTACGGACAGGACTAAACTACGAGCAGTACTTC
>TRBV18|NA|TRBJ2-2|14|NA
CASSPGAYTGELFF
TGTGCCAGCTCACCAGGGGCGTACACCGGGGAGCTGTTTTTT
>TRBV29-1|NA|TRBJ2-2|11|many
CSGGDTGELFF
TGCAGCGGTGGGGACACCGGGGAGCTGTTTTTT
>TRBV3-1|NA|TRBJ2-2|11|many
CASGNTGELFF
TGTGCCAGCGGGAACACCGGGGAGCTGTTTTTT
>TRBV5-1|TRBD1|TRBJ2-2|15|few
CASSYRTGNTGELFF
TGCGCCAGCAGCTACCGGACAGGAAACACCGGGGAGCTGTTTTTT
>TRBV12-3/TRBV12-4|TRBD1|TRBJ1-2|12|many
CASTTGTVGYTF
TGTGCCAGCACCACCGGGACAGTCGGCTACACCTTC
>TRBV28|TRBD2|TRBJ2-1|17|many
CASSSNRRGGAYNEQFF
TGTGCCAGCAGTTCAAATAGGCGCGGGGGGGCGTACAATGAGCAGTTCTTC
>TRBV29-1|NA|TRBJ2-3|12|many
CSAAEYTDTQYF
TGCAGCGCCGCTGAATATACAGATACGCAGTATTTT
>TRBV28|TRBD2|TRBJ2-1|18|NA
CASSLSHRLLAGYNEQFF
TGTGCCAGCAGTTTATCCCACCGCCTACTAGCGGGGTACAATGAGCAGTTCTTC
>TRBV4-3|NA|TRBJ2-4|15|many
CASSQDVGRANIQYF
TGCGCCAGCAGCCAAGATGTCGGCAGGGCCAACATTCAGTACTTC
>TRBV10-2|NA|TRBJ2-5|14|few
CASTSGTGRETQYF
TGCGCCAGCACCTCCGGGACGGGGCGTGAGACCCAGTACTTC
>TRBV3-1|NA|TRBJ2-3|13|few
CASSHAGTPSEYF
TGTGCCAGCAGCCATGCCGGGACACCGAGCGAGTATTTT
>TRBV28|NA|TRBJ1-1|16|NA
CASILTGRIGDTEAFF
TGTGCCAGCATTCTAACAGGGAGAATCGGAGACACTGAAGCTTTCTTT
>TRBV5-1|TRBD1|TRBJ2-3|15|NA
CASSKTGSLGYTQYF
TGCGCCAGCAGTAAGACAGGGTCTCTCGGTTATACGCAGTATTTT
>TRBV11-2|NA|TRBJ2-2|17|many
CASSSPGDRGHTGELFF
TGTGCCAGCAGCTCCCCCGGTGATAGGGGACACACCGGGGAGCTGTTTTTT
>TRBV5-5|TRBD1|TRBJ2-4|16|few
CASSLIETGGLRVQYF
TGTGCCAGCAGCTTGATTGAGACAGGGGGCCTTCGGGTCCAGTACTTC
>TRBV27|TRBD1|TRBJ2-7|17|many
CASSRQFGTGRTYEQYF
TGTGCCAGCAGTCGACAGTTCGGGACAGGGCGAACCTACGAGCAGTACTTC
>TRBV9|NA|TRBJ2-3|12|many
CASSVGTDTQYF
TGTGCCAGCAGCGTAGGAACAGATACGCAGTATTTT
>TRBV12-3/TRBV12-4|NA|TRBJ2-3|14|few
CASSLTAGTDTQYF
TGTGCCAGCAGTTTGACGGCGGGCACAGATACGCAGTATTTT
>TRBV7-9|NA|TRBJ2-7|13|NA
CASSLALFREQYF
TGTGCCAGCAGCTTAGCGCTGTTCCGCGAGCAGTACTTC
>TRBV7-3|TRBD1|TRBJ2-1|18|NA
CASSSSHLDRASYNEQFF
TGTGCCAGCAGCTCTTCGCATCTGGACAGGGCATCTTACAATGAGCAGTTCTTC
>TRBV12-3/TRBV12-4|NA|TRBJ2-7|16|many
CASTTTRGNRSYEQYF
TGTGCCAGCACGACGACCCGGGGAAACCGCTCCTACGAGCAGTACTTC
>TRBV29-1|TRBD2|TRBJ2-3|13|NA
CSVTSGVTDTQYF
TGCAGCGTCACTAGCGGAGTTACAGATACGCAGTATTTT
>TRBV5-1|NA|TRBJ2-2|17|few
CASSWAAVPANTGELFF
TGCGCCAGCAGCTGGGCGGCAGTACCAGCGAACACCGGGGAGCTGTTTTTT